This record looks at one T cell receptor beta chain sequence and its context. The antigen remains undetermined. The sample is drawn from a study of blood T cells in healthy people across ages. No fewer than 5 micrograms of total RNA were isolated from every sample. Using a J-beta primer mix together with a sample-barcoded 5' primer, a second PCR was run for about 6 to 12 cycles. Using its own MiXCR run on the 5' RACE reads, TCRdb lists one record per CDR3 protein. The sample records under 800,000 distinct CDR3 sequences, roughly two fifths being singletons. Overall study findings and caveats: Older age coincided with a roughly linear decline in TCR beta diversity per million T cells. Comparison with aged donors showed that long-lived donors had more naive CD4+ cells and higher diversity.

Trimming took 1 base from V and 3 from J; bases not matched to a gene: 6. CDR1 is DFQATT and CDR2 is SNEGSKA in the germline V gene (reference sequence). The length of the CDR3 is 14 residues. The sequence derives from a woman aged 60 to 75 in good health. Sequences were obtained from blood. The chain recombines TRBV20-1 with TRBJ2-7, with 7 bases identical to TRBD1. The CDR3 region has the DNA TGCAGTGCTAGAGGGCCAGGGGGAGACTACGAGCAGTACTTC. Translated: CSARGPGGDYEQYF.